This T cell receptor (beta chain) was captured by sequencing in a study of cytomegalovirus exposure and HLA in healthy donors. About the research overall: The platform used for the approximately 130 validation repertoires matched that of the 650 to 750 first-cohort repertoires, a later analysis reported.

Comment on this clone: Antigen: not known.

The table came from immunoSEQ multiplex PCR; TCRdb's copy has only in-frame clones and leaves some out. Of 100,000 to 150,000 clones in the sample, about 89% are singletons; the top ten hold approximately 2%. Germline V lookup: CDR1 LNHDA, CDR2 SQIVND (reference sequence). V dropped 5 bases and J dropped 3; count of bases not matched to a gene: 4. CDR3 length equals 14 residues. Overall study results and limits: The study labeled 150 to 200 TCR beta chains cytomegalovirus-associated. Most TCR sequences were seen very rarely across donors, but some public TCRs occurred in many. In vitro data verified three CMV-associated chains as specific for CMV antigens.

Sequencing was performed on PBMCs. This chain connects TRBV19 to TRBJ2-7; 10 positions match TRBD2. The origin of this receptor is a woman between 18 and 29 years old in good health and CMV-seronegative. The CDR3 loop is CASSPSSGSYEQYF. In DNA, the CDR3 is TGTGCCAGTAGTCCATCTAGCGGGAGCTACGAGCAGTACTTC.